A selection of T cell receptor beta chains follows, all from one sample in a study of cytomegalovirus exposure and HLA in healthy donors. The table came from immunoSEQ multiplex PCR; TCRdb's copy has only in-frame clones and leaves some out. The table has about 190,000 clones, about 82% seen once; the top ten hold around 1.6%. Sample: PBMCs. The receptors stem from a woman younger than 35 in good health and CMV-seronegative. The CDR3 runs from the conserved cysteine through the conserved F or W. The order of the fields is clone size, J gene, D gene, V gene, CDR3 protein, CDR3 DNA. The D gene is left open where the match is weak. Rows give clone size only sometimes, using once, few, many, or a class for an expanded clone.

. TRBJ2-3 . TRBV11-2 CASRKSVQDTQYF TGTGCCAGCAGGAAATCGGTGCAAGATACGCAGTATTTT
. TRBJ1-1 . TRBV5-8 CASSWGVNTEAFF TGTGCCAGCAGCTGGGGAGTGAACACTGAAGCTTTCTTT
. TRBJ2-1 . TRBV6-1 CASSEVHYNEQFF TGTGCCAGCAGTGAAGTCCACTACAATGAGCAGTTCTTC
. TRBJ1-1 . TRBV10-1 CASSEGHNTEAFF TGCGCCAGCAGTGAGGGGCACAACACTGAAGCTTTCTTT
. TRBJ1-1 TRBD1 TRBV19 CATRGQGAPEAFF TGTGCCACCCGAGGACAGGGGGCTCCTGAAGCTTTCTTT
. TRBJ1-3 . TRBV30 CAWSATGSTIYF TGTGCCTGGAGTGCCACCGGTAGCACCATATATTTT
. TRBJ1-2 . TRBV5-1 CASSFGADRPNYGYTF TGCGCCAGCAGCTTTGGGGCGGACAGACCTAACTATGGCTACACCTTC
. TRBJ1-1 . TRBV21-1 CASSSGGGSSENTEAFF TGTGCCAGCAGCTCTGGGGGAGGATCGAGTGAGAACACTGAAGCTTTCTTT
. TRBJ1-1 . TRBV12-5 CASGPGQGTEAFF TGTGCTAGTGGTCCGGGCCAGGGCACTGAAGCTTTCTTT
once TRBJ1-2 TRBD1 TRBV4-1 CASSHLTGTPANYGYTF TGCGCCAGCAGCCACTTGACAGGGACCCCTGCTAACTATGGCTACACCTTC
. TRBJ1-3 TRBD1 TRBV18 CASSTGTGTGNTIYF TGTGCCAGCTCAACCGGGACAGGGACTGGAAACACCATATATTTT
. TRBJ2-3 . TRBV7-6 CASSLNVADTQYF TGTGCCAGCAGTCTAAACGTAGCAGATACGCAGTATTTT
few TRBJ2-7 . TRBV7-9 CASSPEEARQYF TGTGCCAGCAGCCCCGAGGAGGCCCGGCAGTACTTC
. TRBJ2-3 TRBD2 TRBV27 CASSGGSSTDTQYF TGTGCCAGCAGTGGCGGGAGTAGCACAGATACGCAGTATTTT
. TRBJ1-5 . TRBV4-2 CASSQDWRGSEPQHF TGTGCCAGCAGCCAAGATTGGAGGGGTTCGGAGCCCCAGCATTTT
. TRBJ1-2 . TRBV7-9 CASSLVGGATGYTF TGTGCCAGCAGCTTAGTAGGGGGGGCTACTGGCTACACCTTC
. TRBJ2-1 TRBD2 TRBV9 CASSVKGGTSGRNEQFF TGTGCCAGCAGCGTTAAGGGCGGGACTAGCGGGAGGAATGAGCAGTTCTTC
few TRBJ1-1 . TRBV19 CASWGEGAFF TGTGCCAGTTGGGGGGAGGGAGCTTTCTTT